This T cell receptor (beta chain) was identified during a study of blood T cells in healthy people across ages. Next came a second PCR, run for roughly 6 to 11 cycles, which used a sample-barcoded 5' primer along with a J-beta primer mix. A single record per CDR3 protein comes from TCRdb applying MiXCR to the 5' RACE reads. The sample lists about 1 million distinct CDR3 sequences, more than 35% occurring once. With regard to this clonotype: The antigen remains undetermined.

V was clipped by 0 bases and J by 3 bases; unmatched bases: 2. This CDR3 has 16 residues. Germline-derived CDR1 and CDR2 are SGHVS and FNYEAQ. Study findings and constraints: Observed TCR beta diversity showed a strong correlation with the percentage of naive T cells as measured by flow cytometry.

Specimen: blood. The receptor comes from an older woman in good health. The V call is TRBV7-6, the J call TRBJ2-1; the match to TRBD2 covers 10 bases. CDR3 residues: CASSLAPSGSYNEQFF. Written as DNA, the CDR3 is TGTGCCAGCAGCTTAGCCCCTAGCGGGAGCTACAATGAGCAGTTCTTC.